The 27 T cell receptor beta chains below were found in one sample sequenced in a study of blood T cells in healthy people across ages. A second PCR of about 6 to 12 cycles used a sample-barcoded 5' primer and a J-beta primer mix. TCRdb itself ran the 5' RACE reads through MiXCR, one entry per CDR3 protein. The repertoire holds approximately 580,000 distinct CDR3 sequences, nearly 25% seen once, with 8.7% in the top ten. Another study also made use of these data, one on T cells of mothers and their children.

The material sequenced was blood. The source of these receptors is a boy between 10 and 17 years old in good health.

This rearrangement joins TRBV5-6 to TRBJ1-2; 9 bases match TRBD1. Germline values: CDR1 SGHDT, CDR2 YYEEEE. The CDR3 covers 14 residues. The V segment lost 4 bases and the J segment 4 bases; nucleotides outside the gene matches: 5. CDR3 sequence: CASSRTGDGYGYTF. DNA for the CDR3: TGTGCCAGCAGCAGGACAGGGGACGGCTATGGCTACACCTTC.

V gene TRBV29-1 combines with J gene TRBJ2-1; no clear D gene. Germline V gene sequence: CDR1 SQVTM, CDR2 ANQGSEA. With 3 bases removed from V and 7 bases from J, the gap between germline ends came to 7 bases. The CDR3 is 11 amino acids. In DNA form, the CDR3 reads TGCAGCGTTGAGAGCCCTAATGAGCAGTTCTTC. Translation: CSVESPNEQFF.

The DNA for the CDR3 is TGTGCCAGCAGTCAGACTAGCTTGGGGGAGACCCAGTACTTC. Translated: CASSQTSLGETQYF. The genes are TRBV6-5 and TRBJ2-5; 7 nucleotides match TRBD2. V shed 5 bases and J 5 bases; nucleotides not matched to a gene: 8. Germline CDR1 MNHEY, CDR2 SVGAGI. The CDR3 sequence is 14 residues long.

The chain couples TRBV6-1 to TRBJ2-1; 9 bases align to TRBD2. The germline V gene has CDR1 MNHNS and CDR2 SASEGT. The CDR3 is made up of 19 amino acids. V dropped 2 bases and J dropped 7; count of bases not matched to a gene: 18. The CDR3 DNA follows: TGTGCCAGCAGTGAACTAGCGGGACAACCGGAGATAATCGGGAATGAGCAGTTCTTC. This translates into CASSELAGQPEIIGNEQFF.

The V and J genes are TRBV4-3 and TRBJ2-5; possible D gene TRBD2, 5 bases. Germline V lookup: CDR1 LGHNA, CDR2 YSLEER. The V end lost 0 bases, the J end lost 5 bases, and 16 bases lay between the germline ends. This CDR3 is 16 amino acids long. CDR3 sequence reads: CASSQDPPERGETQYF. CDR3 nucleotide sequence: TGCGCCAGCAGCCAAGATCCGCCAGAGCGAGGGGAGACCCAGTACTTC.

Only a few counts were recorded for this clonotype. This chain uses TRBV3-1 with TRBJ1-4; TRBD1 matches at 7 bases. CDR1 and CDR2 from the germline V gene are LGHDT and YNNKEL (reference sequence). Losses at the gene ends were 1 base for V and 3 bases for J; bases not matched to a gene: 2. This CDR3 has 15 residues. CDR3 in DNA: TGTGCCAGCAGCCAAGTCAGGGGGGCTAATGAAAAACTGTTTTTT. Encoded protein: CASSQVRGANEKLFF.

In this sample, this clonotype turned up a few times. The chain combines TRBV4-3 with TRBJ1-1, with 8 bases matching TRBD1. Germline V gives CDR1 LGHNA, CDR2 YSLEER. The CDR3 totals 15 residues. Trimming cost V 5 bases and J 3 bases; bases outside gene matches: 8. The CDR3 loop reads CASSLEGDRHTEAFF. The CDR3 nucleotides are TGCGCCAGCAGCTTAGAGGGGGACAGGCACACTGAAGCTTTCTTT.

The sample holds a few counts of this clonotype. This chain uses TRBV4-1 with TRBJ2-5; D gene unclear. Between the trimmed V and J ends, which lost 0 bases and 6 bases, there was a span of 8 bases. The CDR3 spans 13 residues. Germline-derived CDR1 and CDR2 are MGHRA and YSYEKL. CDR3 protein: CASSQEGWKTQYF. CDR3 in DNA: TGCGCCAGCAGCCAAGAAGGCTGGAAGACCCAGTACTTC.

For this clonotype: At one of its ends the junction is not consistent with the germline gene, which may arise from a read error. V and J are TRBV19 and TRBJ2-1; D perhaps matches TRBD1 (6 bases). The CDR3 loop spans 11 amino acids. In germline, CDR1 is LNHDA, CDR2 SQIVND (reference sequence). The CDR3 here is CASSEDRRMVF. CDR3 DNA sequence: TGTGCCAGTAGTGAGGACAGACGAATGGTCTTC. Drawing the rest from reference TRBV19 and TRBJ2-1, the complete variable domain is DGGITQSPKYLFRKEGQNVTLSCEQNLNHDAMYWYRQDPGQGLRLIYYSQIVNDFQKGDIAEGYSVSREKKESFPLTVTSAQKNPTAFYLCASSEDRRMVFGPGTRLTVL.

This clonotype was counted only a few times. The gene calls are TRBV24-1 and TRBJ2-2, with D perhaps matching TRBD1 or TRBD2 (6 bases each). Germline loops: CDR1 KGHDR, CDR2 SFDVKD. The CDR3 sequence is 17 residues long. The ends were cut back, 4 bases at V and 5 bases at J, with 19 bases in the middle. CDR3 in DNA: TGTGCCACCAGTGAGCCTCGAGGGGGGCGCGTGACCGGGGAGCTGTTTTTT. Translating gives CATSEPRGGRVTGELFF.

This clonotype turned up a few times. The chain couples TRBV13 to TRBJ2-5; no definite D call. The CDR3 has 15 residues. V was cut by 2 bases and J by 4 bases, with 14 bases left in between. The germline V gene has CDR1 PRHDT and CDR2 FYEKMQ (reference sequence). Here the CDR3 DNA reads TGTGCCAGCAGCTTAAATCCCGGGCCGGGAGAGACCCAGTACTTC. Translating it yields CASSLNPGPGETQYF.

This clonotype was recorded a few times. This chain joins TRBV10-3 and TRBJ2-7; 10 bases line up with TRBD1. This CDR3 comprises 13 residues. Germline V gene sequence: CDR1 ENHRY, CDR2 SYGVKD. Unmatched junction bases numbered 8, after V lost 10 bases and J lost 5 bases. For the CDR3, the DNA is TGTGCCACCAACGCCGGGACAGGGGACGAGCAGTACTTC. Translating gives CATNAGTGDEQYF.

This clonotype was found a few times. The V and J genes are TRBV4-1 and TRBJ2-3; the D gene is possibly TRBD1 (5 bases). V lost 4 bases and J lost 2, with 7 bases in between. Germline V gene lookup returns CDR1 MGHRA and CDR2 YSYEKL. CDR3 length: 13 amino acids. CDR3 DNA: TGCGCCAGCAGCCCTGGGGCCACAGATACGCAGTATTTT. Its translation is CASSPGATDTQYF.

The rearrangement uses TRBV6-1 and TRBJ1-4; D may be TRBD1 (5 bases). Germline assignment: CDR1 MNHNS and CDR2 SASEGT. The V end lost 7 bases, the J end lost 0 bases, and 15 bases lay between the germline ends. The CDR3 runs 16 residues. The CDR3 reads CASKLLPTATNEKLFF. The DNA for the CDR3 is TGTGCCAGCAAGCTCTTGCCGACAGCAACTAATGAAAAACTGTTTTTT.

The V gene is TRBV3-1, the J gene TRBJ1-2; 9 bases are a match to TRBD1. CDR1 and CDR2 from the germline V gene are LGHDT and YNNKEL (reference sequence). V gave up 1 base and J gave up 8 bases; unmatched junction bases: 8. This CDR3 is 15 amino acids long. The CDR3: CASSQGTGGVGGYTF. CDR3 coding DNA: TGTGCCAGCAGCCAAGGAACAGGGGGCGTAGGCGGCTACACCTTC.

This clonotype was counted a few times. The chain recombines TRBV5-1 with TRBJ2-7; D is possibly TRBD1 (5 bases). The CDR3 totals 13 residues. From germline, CDR1 is SGHRS and CDR2 YFSETQ. Trimming took off 2 bases at V and 3 bases at J, with 9 bases between the two ends. The CDR3 coding sequence is TGCGCCAGCAGCTTCAGGGTCCGCTACGAGCAGTACTTC. Residues: CASSFRVRYEQYF. Looking up the rest from reference TRBV5-1 and TRBJ2-7 gives the full variable domain: KAGVTQTPRYLIKTRGQQVTLSCSPISGHRSVSWYQQTPGQGLQFLFEYFSETQRNKGNFPGRFSGRQFSNSRSEMNVSTLELGDSALYLCASSFRVRYEQYFGPGTRLTVT.

This clonotype came up a few times. The conserved phenylalanine or tryptophan normally closing the CDR3 is absent here, so this likely arose from a read error. The chain links TRBV28 to TRBJ2-7; D gene unclear. The CDR3 extends over 14 amino acids. Trimming pared 6 bases from V and 0 bases from J, leaving 12 bases between. CDR1 and CDR2 (germline): MDHEN, SYDVKM. The DNA of the CDR3 is TGTGCCAGCAGACCGATCAGTACCTCCTACGAGCAGTACTCC. As protein: CASRPISTSYEQYS.

V is TRBV20-1 and J is TRBJ2-3; D is perhaps TRBD2 (7 bases). Deletions cut 5 bases from V and 4 bases from J, with 16 bases between. The CDR3 sequence is 14 residues long. Germline V gene data show CDR1 as DFQATT and CDR2 as SNEGSKA (reference sequence). CDR3 region: CSAVWWGGSDTQYF. In DNA, the CDR3 is TGCAGTGCTGTTTGGTGGGGGGGCTCAGATACGCAGTATTTT.

The chain uses TRBV7-9 and TRBJ2-1; 9 bases fit TRBD2. The CDR3 covers 15 residues. V lost 3 bases to trimming and J lost 7 bases; unmatched junction nucleotides: 7. In germline, CDR1 is SEHNR, CDR2 FQNEAQ (reference sequence). The CDR3 DNA follows: TGTGCCAGCAGCTTGACAGCGGGAGGTGAAAATGAGCAGTTCTTC. Translating gives CASSLTAGGENEQFF.

A few counts support this clonotype. The chain joins TRBV10-3 to TRBJ1-4, with TRBD1 matching 9 bases. Germline V gene sequence: CDR1 ENHRY, CDR2 SYGVKD. J was trimmed by 8 bases and V by 9 bases; bases with no gene match: 7. The CDR3 contains 13 residues. The CDR3 region has the DNA TGTGCCATTTCGGACAGGGGCGGCGAAAAACTGTTTTTT. Protein sequence: CAISDRGGEKLFF.

The chain couples TRBV5-4 to TRBJ2-1; 10 bases are shared with TRBD2. Germline V gives CDR1 SGHNT, CDR2 YYREEE (reference sequence). The CDR3 covers 16 residues. Trimming at V came to 7 bases and at J to 7 bases, leaving 14 bases not matched to a gene. CDR3 nucleotides: TGTGCCAGCGGCCCCTACGCAGCGGGAGGGCCTAATGAGCAGTTCTTC. The encoded protein is CASGPYAAGGPNEQFF.

The gene calls are TRBV6-5 and TRBJ1-6; D is unresolved. The germline CDR1 and CDR2 sequences are MNHEY and SVGAGI. The CDR3 contains 15 residues. V lost 0 bases and J 9 bases, leaving 12 bases between the germline ends. In DNA, the CDR3 is TGTGCCAGCAGTTACTCTCAGACCTCGGGTTCACCCCTCCACTTT. Residues: CASSYSQTSGSPLHF.

The chain is built from TRBV20-1 and TRBJ2-6; TRBD1 or TRBD2 may be the D gene (5 bases each). In germline, CDR1 is DFQATT, CDR2 SNEGSKA (reference sequence). V was pared by 0 bases and J by 1 base, with 10 bases between. The CDR3 totals 16 residues. The CDR3 DNA sequence: TGCAGTGCTAGAGATCTCGGGGCATCTGGGGCCAACGTCCTGACTTTC. It specifies CSARDLGASGANVLTF.

The chain employs TRBV6-5 and TRBJ1-1; the match to TRBD1 covers 7 bases. This CDR3 is built from 13 residues. V lost 7 bases to trimming and J lost 1 base; unmatched junction nucleotides: 3. Germline V gene sequence: CDR1 MNHEY, CDR2 SVGAGI. The CDR3 loop is CASTGQENTEAFF. CDR3 DNA: TGTGCCAGCACCGGACAGGAGAACACTGAAGCTTTCTTT.

This rearrangement joins TRBV12-3 or TRBV12-4 to TRBJ2-1; D is possibly TRBD2 (5 bases). There are 16 residues in the CDR3. The V end was cut by 3 bases, the J end by 6 bases, with 18 bases between. The CDR3 DNA follows: TGTGCCAGCAGTTTGACGGTTCGGCTAGCAGCCAATGAGCAGTTCTTC. It is translated as CASSLTVRLAANEQFF.

The chain recombines TRBV28 with TRBJ1-2, with D unclear. Per the germline V gene, CDR1 is MDHEN and CDR2 is SYDVKM. The CDR3 is 16 residues long. V lost 5 bases, J lost 8 bases, and 24 bases lay in between. CDR3 sequence (DNA): TGTGCCAGCAGTCCCAATGCGGCCGAGCAAGGGTACGGCTACACCTTC. It translates to CASSPNAAEQGYGYTF.

Worth noting for this clonotype: At one end, the junction sequence differs from germline, possibly due to a read error. V gene TRBV4-1 combines with J gene TRBJ2-2; TRBD1 is a possible D gene (6 bases). The CDR3 is 16 residues long. Germline assignment: CDR1 MGHRA and CDR2 YSYEKL. The CDR3 sequence: CASSQGVQGLTRELFF. Here the CDR3 DNA reads TGCGCCAGCAGCCAAGGTGTTCAGGGGCTCACCAGGGAGCTGTTTTTT.